These 2 T cell receptor beta chains came from one sample sequenced in a study of T cells after yellow fever vaccination. TCRdb reanalysed the 5' RACE reads using MiXCR and keeps one entry per CDR3 protein. The table has about 350,000 distinct CDR3 sequences, around 12% seen once. The source material was CD4+ T cells sorted from PBMCs, sampled 15 days after the yellow fever booster vaccination. All receptors derive from a man between 18 and 29 years old who received the YFV17D yellow fever vaccine.

This clonotype showed up just a few times. CDR3 loop: CASSVPWYGGGGFVGDTQYF. The CDR3 DNA follows: TGTGCCAGCAGTGTCCCCTGGTATGGGGGCGGGGGTTTCGTTGGGGATACGCAGTATTTT. This rearrangement joins TRBV25-1 to TRBJ2-3; the D gene is possibly TRBD2 (7 bases). Germline values: CDR1 MGHDK, CDR2 SYGVNS. This CDR3 comprises 20 residues. The germline V and J ends were trimmed by 4 bases and 6 bases, with 32 bases remaining between them.

In its sample, this clonotype was seen many times. V gene TRBV14 combines with J gene TRBJ2-1; tentative D call: TRBD1 (5 bases). Germline V gene data show CDR1 as SGHDN and CDR2 as FVKESK. V lost 4 bases and J 0 bases, leaving 10 bases between the germline ends. The CDR3 length is 15 residues. This chain's CDR3 is CASSPTGLSYNEQFF. The CDR3 DNA is TGTGCCAGCAGCCCTACAGGTCTCTCCTACAATGAGCAGTTCTTC.